A selection of T cell receptor beta chains follows, all from one sample in a study of T cells in Graves' hyperthyroidism and ophthalmopathy. From the multiplex PCR reads, TCRdb called clonotypes with MiXCR, one entry per CDR3 protein. Of a few hundred thousand distinct CDR3 sequences listed, roughly 46% are singletons. Specimen: peripheral blood or thyroid tissue (not recorded which). These receptors were taken from an adult woman with Graves' disease, either hyperthyroidism or ophthalmopathy (not recorded which). CDR3s include the opening cysteine and the closing phenylalanine or tryptophan. The D gene is left open where the match is weak. Size tells how often a clone was seen (once, few, many) or the class of an expanded clone, and some rows leave it out.

>TRBV7-2|NA|TRBJ1-4|NA
CASSLFRMWGSREKLFF
TGTGCCAGCAGCTTATTTAGGATGTGGGGATCGCGTGAAAAACTGTTTTTT
>TRBV7-9|many|TRBJ2-2|NA
CASSLGLYTGELFF
TGTGCCAGCAGCTTAGGACTCTACACCGGGGAGCTGTTTTTT
>TRBV25-1|NA|TRBJ2-7|NA
CASSESGQSYEQYF
TGTGCCAGCAGTGAATCGGGACAATCCTACGAGCAGTACTTC
>TRBV28|NA|TRBJ1-5|TRBD1
CASALRDRGNQPQHF
TGTGCCAGCGCTCTCCGGGACAGGGGCAATCAGCCCCAGCATTTT
>TRBV9|NA|TRBJ1-3|NA
CASSVEGRNTIYF
TGTGCCAGCAGCGTAGAGGGCAGAAACACCATATATTTT
>TRBV7-8|NA|TRBJ2-5|TRBD1
CASSVDRVFETQYF
TGTGCCAGCAGCGTGGACAGGGTTTTCGAGACCCAGTACTTC
>TRBV15|once|TRBJ2-6|NA
CATSRGFGANVLTF
TGTGCCACCAGCAGAGGTTTCGGGGCCAACGTCCTGACTTTC
>TRBV7-2|many|TRBJ1-5|NA
CASTFEGGWEPQHF
TGTGCCAGCACCTTTGAGGGTGGGTGGGAGCCCCAGCATTTT
>TRBV20-1|NA|TRBJ2-3|NA
CSARERGGGVDTQYF
TGCAGTGCTAGAGAGAGGGGGGGAGGTGTCGATACGCAGTATTTT
>TRBV4-2|NA|TRBJ2-2|TRBD2
CVSSQDGGSSGELFF
TGTGTCAGCAGCCAAGATGGCGGGAGCTCCGGGGAGCTGTTTTTT
>TRBV12-3/TRBV12-4|many|TRBJ1-2|NA
CASSLSVKEGYTF
TGTGCCAGCAGTTTATCTGTAAAAGAAGGCTACACCTTC
>TRBV29-1|many|TRBJ1-2|NA
CSVDLQAPANYGYTF
TGCAGCGTTGACCTCCAGGCGCCAGCTAACTATGGCTACACCTTC
>TRBV25-1|NA|TRBJ2-5|NA
CASSEALGGPDPETQYF
TGTGCCAGCAGTGAAGCTTTGGGAGGTCCCGACCCAGAGACCCAGTACTTC
>TRBV2|NA|TRBJ1-1|TRBD1
CASRGTGGTEAFF
TGTGCCAGCAGGGGGACAGGCGGGACTGAAGCTTTCTTT
>TRBV6-1|many|TRBJ1-6|NA
CASSEAMGWDSPLHF
TGTGCCAGCAGTGAAGCGATGGGTTGGGATTCACCCCTCCACTTT
>TRBV11-2|NA|TRBJ2-7|NA
CASSLGIPF
TGTGCCAGCAGCTTAGGTATCCCGTTC
>TRBV6-5|many|TRBJ2-7|TRBD2
CASSYSLVGGPGEQYF
TGTGCCAGCAGTTACTCGCTGGTGGGAGGGCCTGGGGAGCAGTACTTC
>TRBV15|NA|TRBJ1-2|TRBD1
CATSTGQGQVGYTF
TGTGCCACCAGCACGGGACAGGGGCAGGTTGGCTACACCTTC
>TRBV25-1|NA|TRBJ2-5|TRBD2
CASSQGLAGPGTQYF
TGTGCCAGCAGCCAAGGACTAGCGGGCCCAGGGACCCAGTACTTC
>TRBV20-1|NA|TRBJ1-3|NA
CSASDRTSGQNTIYF
TGCAGTGCTAGCGATCGGACTAGCGGGCAAAACACCATATATTTT
>TRBV10-3|NA|TRBJ1-4|NA
CAISESGAPEKLFF
TGTGCCATCAGTGAGTCTGGGGCGCCTGAAAAACTGTTTTTT
>TRBV6-6|many|TRBJ2-7|TRBD2
CASTPGGENPYEQYF
TGTGCCAGCACCCCGGGGGGAGAAAATCCCTACGAGCAGTACTTC
>TRBV20-1|many|TRBJ1-2|TRBD1
CSARRGTQGGRANYGYTF
TGCAGTGCTAGAAGGGGGACCCAAGGGGGCAGAGCTAACTATGGCTACACCTTC
>TRBV25-1|many|TRBJ2-2|NA
CASSETVNTGELFF
TGTGCCAGCAGTGAGACAGTGAACACCGGGGAGCTGTTTTTT
>TRBV25-1|NA|TRBJ2-7|NA
CASSDFDEQYF
TGTGCCAGCAGTGATTTCGACGAGCAGTACTTC
>TRBV7-7|many|TRBJ2-5|TRBD1
CATSDRRQETQYF
TGTGCTACCTCGGACAGGAGACAAGAGACCCAGTACTTC
>TRBV12-3/TRBV12-4|NA|TRBJ1-6|NA
CASSLGQWGAPLHF
TGTGCCAGCAGTTTAGGACAATGGGGGGCACCCCTCCACTTT
>TRBV2|NA|TRBJ2-5|TRBD1
CASRRDRQTQYF
TGTGCCAGCAGACGGGACAGACAGACCCAGTACTTC
>TRBV3-1|many|TRBJ1-1|TRBD1
CASSPHDRGRTEAFF
TGTGCCAGCAGCCCTCACGACAGGGGGCGAACTGAAGCTTTCTTT
>TRBV29-1|many|TRBJ2-7|TRBD1
CSVRQGSYEQYF
TGCAGCGTCCGACAGGGCTCGTACGAGCAGTACTTC
>TRBV29-1|few|TRBJ1-1|TRBD1
CSARTGEVGTEAFF
TGCAGCGCACGGACAGGGGAGGTTGGCACTGAAGCTTTCTTT
>TRBV20-1|NA|TRBJ2-7|NA
CSAIDRGNEQYF
TGCAGTGCTATAGATAGGGGTAACGAGCAGTACTTC
>TRBV10-3|NA|TRBJ2-7|NA
CAISASSYEQYF
TGTGCCATCAGTGCTAGCTCCTACGAGCAGTACTTC
>TRBV15|NA|TRBJ2-5|NA
CATSRGTVQETQYF
TGTGCCACCAGCAGAGGGACAGTACAAGAGACCCAGTACTTC
>TRBV2|NA|TRBJ2-7|TRBD1
CASRNGQGETYEQYF
TGTGCCAGCAGAAACGGACAGGGGGAAACCTACGAGCAGTACTTC
>TRBV19|many|TRBJ2-7|NA
CATGGQFEQYF
TGTGCCACGGGAGGACAGTTCGAGCAGTACTTC
>TRBV5-1|NA|TRBJ1-5|NA
CASSLIPGLSNQPQHF
TGCGCCAGCAGCTTGATTCCGGGATTGAGCAATCAGCCCCAGCATTTT
>TRBV7-6|NA|TRBJ1-2|TRBD1
CASSLAAGGGYTF
TGTGCCAGCAGCTTAGCGGCAGGGGGAGGCTACACCTTC
>TRBV28|NA|TRBJ2-5|NA
CASSAGFQETQYF
TGTGCCAGCAGTGCGGGATTCCAAGAGACCCAGTACTTC
>TRBV7-9|many|TRBJ2-7|TRBD1
CASSLNGQGSEQYF
TGTGCCAGCAGCTTAAATGGACAGGGGAGCGAGCAGTACTTC
>TRBV15|many|TRBJ2-2|TRBD2
CATSPRRGGLYTGELFF
TGTGCCACCAGCCCGCGGCGGGGAGGGCTGTACACCGGGGAGCTGTTTTTT
>TRBV5-1|many|TRBJ1-5|TRBD1
CASSLGQGQPQHF
TGTGCCAGCAGTTTAGGACAGGGCCAGCCCCAGCATTTT
>TRBV20-1|many|TRBJ1-5|NA
CSVIHRVGNQPQHF
TGCAGTGTCATCCACAGGGTCGGCAATCAGCCCCAGCATTTT
>TRBV15|NA|TRBJ1-1|NA
CATSRETNTEAFF
TGTGCCACCAGCAGAGAGACCAACACTGAAGCTTTCTTT
>TRBV28|many|TRBJ2-7|NA
CASSSSVSYEQYF
TGTGCCAGCAGTTCGAGCGTTTCCTACGAGCAGTACTTC
>TRBV4-2|many|TRBJ2-7|NA
CASSQDRERSYEQYF
TGTGCCAGCAGCCAAGATAGAGAGCGTTCCTACGAGCAGTACTTC
>TRBV20-1|many|TRBJ1-1|NA
CSRPGTALNTEAFF
TGCAGTAGACCCGGGACGGCCCTGAACACTGAAGCTTTCTTT
>TRBV28|many|TRBJ2-2|NA
CASSSGLAGELFF
TGTGCCAGCAGTTCAGGTTTGGCCGGGGAGCTGTTTTTT
>TRBV4-2|many|TRBJ2-7|NA
CASSQELDIPITSYEQYF
TGTGCCAGCAGCCAAGAGTTGGACATCCCCATAACCTCCTACGAGCAGTACTTC
>TRBV2|NA|TRBJ2-5|NA
CASSESGPLGQPQYF
TGTGCCAGCAGTGAGTCAGGGCCCCTGGGTCAGCCCCAGTACTTC
>TRBV25-1|many|TRBJ2-6|NA
CASRGVSGANVLTF
TGTGCCAGCAGGGGAGTCTCTGGGGCCAACGTCCTGACTTTC
>TRBV20-1|NA|TRBJ1-1|TRBD1
CSARLGGTGHTEAFF
TGCAGTGCTAGGTTGGGCGGGACAGGGCATACTGAAGCTTTCTTT
>TRBV30|few|TRBJ1-5|NA
CAWRGGVGQPQHF
TGTGCCTGGAGGGGGGGTGTGGGCCAGCCCCAGCATTTT